This is a list of T cell receptor beta chains from one sample in a study of blood T cell repertoires in COVID-19. The assay was immunoSEQ multiplex PCR, and TCRdb's table has in-frame clones only and misses some. The sample carries about 170,000 clones, more than 70% recorded once. Sequenced sample: PBMCs or T cells enriched from blood (not recorded which). The receptors were sampled from a woman aged 45 to 65 in a cohort exposed to, infected with or recovered from COVID-19 (not recorded which). The conserved cysteine and the conserved F or W are not part of the CDR3 here.

J	V	CDR3
TRBJ1-3	TRBV4-1	ASSQQRDSGNTIY
TRBJ1-4	TRBV4-2	ASSQVYQGYEKLF
TRBJ2-2	TRBV3-1/TRBV3-2	ASSLLAGGPVSGELF
TRBJ2-2	TRBV28	ASCSGGTGELF
TRBJ1-1	TRBV3-1/TRBV3-2	ASSSTPNTEAF
TRBJ2-1	TRBV5-8	ASSFSAYSYNEQF
TRBJ2-7	TRBV24-1	ATSDSATGVSYEQY
TRBJ1-1	TRBV21-1	ASSKVNRGGEAF
TRBJ2-1	TRBV7-8	ASSETGQSDNEQF
TRBJ2-5	TRBV5-6	ASSLEGGQETQY
TRBJ2-7	TRBV5-1	ASSLGTVSYEQY
TRBJ1-1	TRBV5-1	ASSPGAGSAEAF
TRBJ1-4	TRBV14	ASSPRGLGEKLF
TRBJ1-5	TRBV5-4	ASSSDRGGQPQH
TRBJ2-3	TRBV3-1/TRBV3-2	ASSQAATGGTDTQY
TRBJ2-7	TRBV5-1	ASSLDFRQGFISREQY
TRBJ2-2	TRBV28	ASSSQNTGELF
TRBJ2-3	TRBV10-2	ASSDGQGWTGRADTQY
TRBJ2-6	TRBV5-4	ASTRREGPPSGANVLT
TRBJ2-5	TRBV4-2	ASSQAGLAGGYQETQY
TRBJ2-7	TRBV19	ASSRDSGIGYEQY
TRBJ2-2	TRBV15	ATSGSAGGSGELF
TRBJ1-5	TRBV6-2/TRBV6-3	ASSAGQTPNQPQH
TRBJ2-3	TRBV30	ACGRDRTDTQY
TRBJ1-4	TRBV5-5	ASSSTGSGANEKLF
TRBJ1-1	TRBV28	ASSLQGYTEAF
TRBJ1-5	TRBV27	ASSLLAPGQGNQPQH
TRBJ2-2	TRBV30	AWRGLAGDTNTGELF
TRBJ1-5	TRBV6-1	ASSELSNQPQH
TRBJ1-2	TRBV14	ASSHTGTVYGYT
TRBJ1-6	TRBV7-9	ASSLAMGEGSPLH
TRBJ2-3	TRBV19	ASRAQASGYRTDTQY
TRBJ2-2	TRBV27	ASRGLGTGELF
TRBJ2-7	TRBV7-6	ASSLGVSQRGDNYEQY
TRBJ2-1	TRBV6-5	ASSLAGPTFNEQF
TRBJ2-1	TRBV5-1	ASTPDGGRSYNEQF
TRBJ2-1	TRBV19	ASSAGTGLYEQF